The clone carrying this T cell receptor (beta chain) occurred many times. What it binds is unknown. The entry originates in a study of CD8 T cells in ankylosing spondylitis. The study, taken as a whole, reports: Clones linked to disease were reported to show significant enrichment in matched ankylosing spondylitis synovial fluid. Ankylosing spondylitis blood appeared to be characterized by a TCR beta motif of eight highly homologous variants.

Germline V CDR1 and CDR2: KGHDR, SFDVKD. The CDR3 length is 13 residues. The V and J ends lost 4 bases and 5 bases respectively, with 8 bases between them. By quantitative 5'-RACE with molecular barcodes, the TCR beta libraries were made. One entry per CDR3 protein results from TCRdb running MiXCR on the 5' RACE reads. The sample consists of about 130,000 distinct CDR3 sequences, approximately 13% of them appearing once. The chain joins TRBV24-1 to TRBJ2-1; D is unclear. What was sequenced was blood, either unsorted or a sorted T cell fraction (not recorded which). The clonotype was recovered from a female donor with ankylosing spondylitis or in good health (not recorded which). The chain's CDR3 is CATSDPSNNEQFF. CDR3 DNA sequence: TGTGCCACCAGTGACCCTAGTAACAATGAGCAGTTCTTC.